Shown below are 3 T cell receptor beta chains from a single sample sequenced in a study of cytomegalovirus exposure and HLA in healthy donors. Amplification used 60 Vbeta primers and 13 Jbeta primers. Only in-frame clones appear in the TCRdb table, and some are missing; sequencing was by immunoSEQ multiplex PCR. The sample yields about 62,000 clones, roughly 76% seen once. The sequencing sample was made of PBMCs. These TCRs come from a man aged 55 to 70 in good health and CMV-seropositive.

The gene calls are TRBV2 and TRBJ2-7; D is possibly TRBD2 (6 bases). Germline V gene data show CDR1 as SNHLY and CDR2 as FYNNEI. V was pared by 5 bases and J by 5 bases, with 22 bases between. The CDR3 runs 16 residues. CDR3 residues: CASSPPGPGGMNEQYF. For the CDR3, the DNA is TGTGCCAGCAGTCCACCGGGACCCGGAGGGATGAACGAGCAGTACTTC.

This sequence joins TRBV6-1 and TRBJ2-7; tentatively, D is TRBD2 (6 bases). This CDR3 has 14 residues. The ends were cut back, 8 bases at V and 2 bases at J, with 16 bases in the middle. Germline CDR1 is MNHNS and CDR2 is SASEGT. This chain's CDR3 is CASSAGTITYEQYF. Here the CDR3 DNA reads TGTGCCAGCTCTGCGGGGACCATTACCTACGAGCAGTACTTC.

The chain employs TRBV12-2 and TRBJ2-5; the table's D call TRBD2 went unverified against the DNA. TRBV12-2 is reported as a pseudogene. The CDR3 spans 14 residues. DNA of the CDR3: TGTGCAAGTCGCTTAGGCCCCACGGGATGGACCCAGTACTTC. Translated: CASRLGPTGWTQYF.